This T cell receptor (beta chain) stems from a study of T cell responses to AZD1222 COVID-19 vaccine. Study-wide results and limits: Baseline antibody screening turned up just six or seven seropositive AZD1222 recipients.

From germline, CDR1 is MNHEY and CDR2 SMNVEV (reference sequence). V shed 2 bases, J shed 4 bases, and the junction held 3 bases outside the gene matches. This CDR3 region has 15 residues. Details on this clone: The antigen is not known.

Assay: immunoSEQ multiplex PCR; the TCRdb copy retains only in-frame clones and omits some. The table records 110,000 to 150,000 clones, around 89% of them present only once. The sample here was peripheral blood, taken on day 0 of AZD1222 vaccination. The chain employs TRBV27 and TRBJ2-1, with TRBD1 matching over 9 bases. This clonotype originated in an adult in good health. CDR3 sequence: CASSLGTGMYNEQFF. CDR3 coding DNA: TGTGCCAGCAGTTTAGGGACAGGGATGTACAATGAGCAGTTCTTC.